This TCR beta chain originates from a study of shared clonotypes between healthy human individuals. At the level of the study: The donors, a couple of women and three men, were aged 18 to 49.

The CDR3 has 16 amino acids. Germline CDR1 SQVTM, CDR2 ANQGSEA. V lost 4 bases to trimming and J lost 7 bases; unmatched junction nucleotides: 16. For this clone: Its target is unknown.

TCRdb keeps only in-frame clones here, not all; method: immunoSEQ multiplex PCR. This table has over a million clones, around 95% appearing once. Notes on the study in general: Rarefaction exposed incomplete sorted-subset sequencing despite large depth. Genetic and exposure-history diversity was limited by the small donor number.

The chain carries TRBV29-1 and TRBJ2-1; TRBD2 aligns across 7 bases. The sample was naive CD4+ T cells sorted from blood. Specified subset: CD45RA+ positively selected. The sequence was collected from a man aged 25-45 years in good health. CDR3 region: CSVVPSAGLDGNEQFF. The DNA of the CDR3 is TGCAGCGTTGTCCCCTCAGCGGGACTTGATGGGAATGAGCAGTTCTTC.